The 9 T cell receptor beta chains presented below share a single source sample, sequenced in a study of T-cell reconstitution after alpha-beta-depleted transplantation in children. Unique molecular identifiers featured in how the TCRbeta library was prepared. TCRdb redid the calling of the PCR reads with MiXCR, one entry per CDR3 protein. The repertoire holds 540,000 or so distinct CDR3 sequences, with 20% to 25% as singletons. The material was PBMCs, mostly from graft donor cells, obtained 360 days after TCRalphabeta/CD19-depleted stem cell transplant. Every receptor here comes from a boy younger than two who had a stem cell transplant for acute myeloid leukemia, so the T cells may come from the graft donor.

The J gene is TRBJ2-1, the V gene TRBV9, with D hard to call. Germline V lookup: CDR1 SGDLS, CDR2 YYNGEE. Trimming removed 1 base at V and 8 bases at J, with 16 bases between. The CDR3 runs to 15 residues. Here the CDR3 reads CASSVFPESGYEQFF. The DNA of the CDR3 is TGTGCCAGCAGCGTATTCCCGGAATCGGGTTATGAGCAGTTCTTC.

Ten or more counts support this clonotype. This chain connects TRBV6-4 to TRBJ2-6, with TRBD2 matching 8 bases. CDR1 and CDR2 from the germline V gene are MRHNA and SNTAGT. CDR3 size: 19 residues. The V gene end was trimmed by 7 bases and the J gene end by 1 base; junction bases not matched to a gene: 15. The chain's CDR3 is CASNGREGSYWSGANVLTF. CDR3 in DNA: TGTGCCAGCAACGGTCGGGAGGGCTCTTATTGGTCTGGGGCCAACGTCCTGACTTTC.

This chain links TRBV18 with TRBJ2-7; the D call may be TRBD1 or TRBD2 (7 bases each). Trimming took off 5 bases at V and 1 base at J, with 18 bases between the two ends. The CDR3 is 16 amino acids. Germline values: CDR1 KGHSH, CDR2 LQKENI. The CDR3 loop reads CASSSRQGGGSYEQYV. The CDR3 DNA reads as TGTGCCAGCTCATCTCGACAGGGAGGGGGGTCCTACGAGCAGTACGTC.

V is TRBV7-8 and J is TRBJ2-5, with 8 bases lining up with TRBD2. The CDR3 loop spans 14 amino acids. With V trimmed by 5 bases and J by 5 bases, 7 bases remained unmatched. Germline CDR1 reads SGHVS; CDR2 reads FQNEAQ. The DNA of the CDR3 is TGTGCCAGCAGCCCGCGGGGGGCCGGTGAGACCCAGTACTTC. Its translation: CASSPRGAGETQYF.

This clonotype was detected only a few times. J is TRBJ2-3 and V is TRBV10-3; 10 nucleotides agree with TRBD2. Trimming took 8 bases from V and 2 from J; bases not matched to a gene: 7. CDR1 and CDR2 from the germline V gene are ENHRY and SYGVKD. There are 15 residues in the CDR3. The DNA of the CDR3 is TGTGCCATCGGGGGGACTAGCGTTAACACAGATACGCAGTATTTT. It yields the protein CAIGGTSVNTDTQYF.

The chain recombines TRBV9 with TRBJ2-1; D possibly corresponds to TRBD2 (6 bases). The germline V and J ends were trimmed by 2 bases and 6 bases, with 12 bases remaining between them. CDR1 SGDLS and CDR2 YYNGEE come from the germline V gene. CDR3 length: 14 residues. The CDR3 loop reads CASSVTSVRNEQFF. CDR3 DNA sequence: TGTGCCAGCAGCGTGACTAGTGTTCGCAATGAGCAGTTCTTC.

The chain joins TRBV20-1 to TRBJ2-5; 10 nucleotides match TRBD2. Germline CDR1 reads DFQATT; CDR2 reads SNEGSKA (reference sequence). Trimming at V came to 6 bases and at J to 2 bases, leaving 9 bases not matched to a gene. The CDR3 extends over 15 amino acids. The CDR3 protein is CSAIPQRGGQETQYF. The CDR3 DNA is TGCAGTGCGATCCCCCAGCGGGGGGGACAAGAGACCCAGTACTTC.

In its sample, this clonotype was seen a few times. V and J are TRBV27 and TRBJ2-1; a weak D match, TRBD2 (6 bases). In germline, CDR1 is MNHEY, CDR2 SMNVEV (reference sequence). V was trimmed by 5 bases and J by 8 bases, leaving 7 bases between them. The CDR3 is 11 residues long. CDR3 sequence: CASSGGDEQFF. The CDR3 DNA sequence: TGTGCCAGCAGTGGAGGGGATGAGCAGTTCTTC.

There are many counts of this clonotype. In DNA form, the CDR3 reads TGTGCCAGCAGTTTATACGTCAGTTACACTGAAGCTTTCTTT. Its translation is CASSLYVSYTEAFF. This chain links TRBV28 with TRBJ1-1; the D is unclear. The CDR3 is 14 residues long. Germline lookup yields CDR1 MDHEN and CDR2 SYDVKM. Trimming removed 1 base from V and 3 bases from J, with 9 bases in between.